The 19 T cell receptor beta chains presented below share a single source sample, sequenced in a study of blood T cell repertoires in COVID-19. Clones were read by immunoSEQ multiplex PCR, and TCRdb kept only the in-frame ones, dropping some. The sample has over 95,000 clones, roughly 80% seen once. The sample comprised peripheral blood. All receptors come from a human donor in a cohort sampled during active COVID-19.

J is TRBJ1-6 and V is TRBV18; 7 bases map to TRBD1. In germline, CDR1 is KGHSH, CDR2 LQKENI. The CDR3 extends over 15 amino acids. V was clipped by 0 bases and J by 7 bases; unmatched bases: 3. For the CDR3, the DNA is TGTGCCAGCTCACCACCGCCAGGGGGGAATTCACCCCTCCACTTT. Its translation is CASSPPPGGNSPLHF.

The table lists this clone with a few counts. V gene TRBV30 combines with J gene TRBJ1-2, with D tentatively TRBD1 (5 bases). Between the trimmed V and J ends, which lost 1 base and 1 base, there was a span of 13 bases. The CDR3 runs to 15 residues. Looked up from germline, CDR1 is GTSNPN and CDR2 is SVGIG (reference sequence). This chain's CDR3 is CAWSAYTTDNYGYTF. CDR3 nucleotides: TGTGCCTGGAGTGCATACACGACAGATAACTATGGCTACACCTTC. The full variable domain, with the rest looked up from reference TRBV30 and TRBJ1-2, is SQTIHQWPATLVQPVGSPLSLECTVEGTSNPNLYWYRQAAGRGLQLLFYSVGIGQISSEVPQNLSASRPQDRQFILSSKKLLLSDSGFYLCAWSAYTTDNYGYTFGSGTRLTVV.

This clone was recorded a few times. The chain combines TRBV9 with TRBJ2-2; possibly TRBD1 for D (5 bases). Germline CDR1 SGDLS, CDR2 YYNGEE. This CDR3 spans 14 amino acids. With 3 bases removed from V and 3 bases from J, the gap between germline ends came to 9 bases. Here the CDR3 reads CASSDPGYTGELFF. CDR3 coding DNA: TGTGCCAGCAGCGATCCAGGGTACACCGGGGAGCTGTTTTTT.

This clone showed up just once. The genes are TRBV6-6 and TRBJ2-7, with D tentatively TRBD2 (5 bases). The CDR3 totals 14 residues. The germline CDR1 and CDR2 sequences are MNHNY and SVGAGI (reference sequence). Trimming took 2 bases from V and 1 from J, leaving 9 bases between them. The CDR3 DNA reads TGTGCCAGCAGTTACCAGCGGAGATCCTACGAGCAGTACTTC. Its protein is CASSYQRRSYEQYF.

This sequence joins TRBV7-2 and TRBJ1-2, with a possible D match to TRBD1 (6 bases). This CDR3 spans 14 amino acids. The V gene lost 5 bases and the J gene lost 4 bases, with 14 bases spanning the gap. Looked up from germline, CDR1 is SGHTA and CDR2 is FQGNSA. Written as DNA, the CDR3 is TGTGCCAGCAGCAGTAATGGACAGCTCTATGGCTACACCTTC. It is translated as CASSSNGQLYGYTF.

CDR3 protein: CASSPQGTSNQPQHF. DNA for the CDR3: TGTGCCAGCTCACCGCAGGGGACCAGCAATCAGCCCCAGCATTTT. The chain employs TRBV18 and TRBJ1-5; weak D call: TRBD1 (6 bases). V lost 3 bases and J lost 1, with 10 bases in between. CDR1 KGHSH and CDR2 LQKENI come from the germline V gene. The CDR3 consists of 15 residues.

J is TRBJ1-5 and V is TRBV30, with TRBD1 matching over 9 bases. The CDR3 spans 15 residues. CDR1 is GTSNPN, CDR2 SVGIG, per germline (reference sequence). V shed 0 bases and J 9 bases; nucleotides not matched to a gene: 9. Here the CDR3 DNA reads TGTGCCTGGAGTGTACATGGGACAGGGATTTGGCCCCAGCATTTT. This gives the protein CAWSVHGTGIWPQHF.

In this sample, this clone turned up once. V is TRBV28 and J is TRBJ2-7; 9 bases map to TRBD1. Germline trimming cut 1 base from V and 1 base from J; bases unmatched to any gene: 8. The germline CDR1 and CDR2 sequences are MDHEN and SYDVKM. The CDR3 runs 17 residues. CDR3 region: CASSLLGGQGDSYEQYF. The CDR3, as DNA: TGTGCCAGCAGTTTATTGGGGGGACAGGGAGATTCCTACGAGCAGTACTTC.

The rearrangement uses TRBV4-1 and TRBJ1-5, with 8 bases lining up with TRBD1. Germline V gene data show CDR1 as MGHRA and CDR2 as YSYEKL. The CDR3 covers 17 residues. V lost 4 bases, J lost 0 bases, and 8 bases stayed unmatched. The CDR3 sequence is CASSRGQDPNSNQPQHF. The CDR3 bases are TGCGCCAGCAGCCGGGGACAGGACCCAAATAGCAATCAGCCCCAGCATTTT.

V usage is TRBV29-1 and J usage is TRBJ2-1, with D maybe TRBD2 (5 bases). Per germline, CDR1 SQVTM and CDR2 ANQGSEA. The CDR3 runs 13 residues. V gave up 0 bases and J gave up 9 bases, with 12 bases separating them. In DNA, the CDR3 is TGCAGCGTTGAAGATACAAAGGACTTTGAGCAGTTCTTC. Encoded protein: CSVEDTKDFEQFF.

The chain couples TRBV19 to TRBJ1-3; unclear D gene. The germline V gene has CDR1 LNHDA and CDR2 SQIVND (reference sequence). The CDR3 spans 15 residues. V lost 3 bases and J 0 bases, leaving 9 bases between the germline ends. Here the CDR3 DNA reads TGTGCCAGTAGTATCAGGTCCAACTCTGGAAACACCATATATTTT. The encoded protein is CASSIRSNSGNTIYF.

This chain uses TRBV5-4 with TRBJ1-4, with TRBD1 matching over 12 bases. Germline CDR1 SGHNT, CDR2 YYREEE (reference sequence). V lost 3 bases, J lost 7 bases, and 4 bases stayed unmatched. The CDR3 sequence is 15 residues long. The CDR3 region has the DNA TGTGCCAGCAGCTACGGGACAGGGGGCGGTGAAAAACTGTTTTTT. Translation gives CASSYGTGGGEKLFF.

This chain joins TRBV7-2 and TRBJ1-3, with TRBD1 identical over 8 bases. The CDR3 spans 16 residues. With V trimmed by 0 bases and J by 0 bases, 1 base remained unmatched. CDR1 SGHTA and CDR2 FQGNSA come from the germline V gene. In nucleotides, the CDR3 is TGTGCCAGCAGCTTAGCTGGACAGGGCTCTGGAAACACCATATATTTT. Translation gives CASSLAGQGSGNTIYF.

The chain joins TRBV2 to TRBJ1-1; 8 bases are a match to TRBD1. With 6 bases clipped from V and 1 base from J, the junction kept 7 bases outside the gene matches. Germline-derived CDR1 and CDR2 are SNHLY and FYNNEI. The CDR3 is made up of 15 amino acids. The CDR3 DNA sequence: TGTGCCAGCAGCGAAAAAACAGGGGGGAACACTGAAGCTTTCTTT. Its translation is CASSEKTGGNTEAFF.

This clone appeared a single time. This chain uses TRBV6-6 with TRBJ2-7, with 8 bases identical to TRBD1. The CDR3 has 16 amino acids. Germline V gene sequence: CDR1 MNHNY, CDR2 SVGAGI (reference sequence). Trimming took 5 bases from V and 1 from J; bases not matched to a gene: 10. CDR3 sequence (DNA): TGTGCCAGCAGTCCCGGGACAGGACCCCGGTCCTACGAGCAGTACTTC. Its protein is CASSPGTGPRSYEQYF.

V is TRBV6-5 and J is TRBJ1-1; D is unclear. Germline V CDR1 and CDR2: MNHEY, SVGAGI. The V and J ends lost 6 bases and 5 bases respectively, with 10 bases between them. The CDR3 loop spans 12 amino acids. This CDR3 is CASRAWETEAFF. The CDR3 DNA sequence: TGTGCCAGCAGGGCCTGGGAGACTGAAGCTTTCTTT.

The table lists this clone with a few counts. V usage is TRBV28 and J usage is TRBJ1-5; D not resolved. The CDR3 runs to 15 residues. V was cut by 2 bases and J by 6 bases, with 14 bases left in between. CDR1 and CDR2 from the germline V gene are MDHEN and SYDVKM. The CDR3 nucleotides are TGTGCCAGCAGTTTACCTCGGGGTCCCGGTCAGCCCCAGCATTTT. The encoded protein is CASSLPRGPGQPQHF.

This chain links TRBV4-1 with TRBJ2-6, with unresolved D. CDR3 length: 18 residues. Per the germline V gene, CDR1 is MGHRA and CDR2 is YSYEKL. Trimming took off 0 bases at V and 0 bases at J, with 12 bases between the two ends. CDR3 sequence: CASSQDWSVSSGANVLTF. The CDR3 DNA follows: TGCGCCAGCAGCCAAGATTGGTCAGTAAGCTCTGGGGCCAACGTCCTGACTTTC.

This chain uses TRBV6-5 with TRBJ1-1; no clear D. From germline, CDR1 is MNHEY and CDR2 SVGAGI. The CDR3 has 15 amino acids. The V end lost 7 bases, the J end lost 0 bases, and 15 bases lay between the germline ends. The CDR3 DNA reads TGTGCCAGCACCATTAAACTCGGGATGAACACTGAAGCTTTCTTT. It codes for CASTIKLGMNTEAFF.